What follows is one TCR beta chain and its context. This specimen comes from a study of blood T cell repertoires in COVID-19. As for the study in general: Samples representing acute and convalescent COVID-19 were sourced from the United States, Italy and Spain. PBMCs, B-cell-depleted T cells, or T cells provided the cDNA or gDNA that made up the material.

The CDR3 sequence is 14 residues long. The ends were cut back, 4 bases at V and 4 bases at J, with 11 bases in the middle. The V gene's germline CDR1 is MGHRA and CDR2 YSYEKL. As handled by the study authors: Amplifying reference gene primers gave estimates of nucleated cell counts. Libraries were prepared by immunoSEQ multiplex PCR; TCRdb keeps only in-frame clonotypes and omits some of them. V, J and clone size are those of that table, while D and trimming were read from the DNA. The table lists roughly 94,000 clones, 84% of them singletons, with about 25% in the top ten. This TCR derives from a man in his sixties with acute or convalescent COVID-19. Sequencing used peripheral blood. The chain combines TRBV4-1 with TRBJ1-5, with D maybe TRBD1 (5 bases). CDR3 nucleotide sequence: TGCGCCAGCAGCCCGCCTGGGGGGAATCAGCCCCAGCATTTT. Translation gives CASSPPGGNQPQHF.